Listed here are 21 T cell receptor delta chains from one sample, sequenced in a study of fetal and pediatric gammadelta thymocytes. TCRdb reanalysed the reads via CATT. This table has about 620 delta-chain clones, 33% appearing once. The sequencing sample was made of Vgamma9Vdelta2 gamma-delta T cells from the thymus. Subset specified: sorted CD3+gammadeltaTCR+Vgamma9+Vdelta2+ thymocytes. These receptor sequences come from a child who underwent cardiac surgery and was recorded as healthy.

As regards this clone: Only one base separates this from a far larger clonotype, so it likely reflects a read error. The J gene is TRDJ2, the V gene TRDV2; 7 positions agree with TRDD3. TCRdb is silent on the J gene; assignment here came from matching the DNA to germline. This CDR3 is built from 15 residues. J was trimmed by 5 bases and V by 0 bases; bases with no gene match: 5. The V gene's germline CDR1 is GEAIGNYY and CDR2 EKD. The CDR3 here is CACDTVRGDTAQLFF. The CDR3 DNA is TGTGCCTGTGACACCGTACGGGGGGATACAGCACAACTCTTCTTT.

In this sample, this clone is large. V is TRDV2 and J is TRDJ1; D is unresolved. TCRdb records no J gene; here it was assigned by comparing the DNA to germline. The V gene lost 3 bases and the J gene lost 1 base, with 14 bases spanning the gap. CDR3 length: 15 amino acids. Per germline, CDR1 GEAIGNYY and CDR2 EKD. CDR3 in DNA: TGTGCCTGTGACCGACTCCCGGGTCGCACCGATAAACTCATCTTT. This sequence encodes CACDRLPGRTDKLIF.

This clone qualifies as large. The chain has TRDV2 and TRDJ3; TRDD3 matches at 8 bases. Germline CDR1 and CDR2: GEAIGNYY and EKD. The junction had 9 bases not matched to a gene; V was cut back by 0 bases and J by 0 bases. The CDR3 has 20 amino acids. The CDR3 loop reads CACDTITGGRSSWDTRQMFF. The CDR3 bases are TGTGCCTGTGACACCATTACTGGGGGCCGAAGCTCCTGGGACACCCGACAGATGTTTTTC.

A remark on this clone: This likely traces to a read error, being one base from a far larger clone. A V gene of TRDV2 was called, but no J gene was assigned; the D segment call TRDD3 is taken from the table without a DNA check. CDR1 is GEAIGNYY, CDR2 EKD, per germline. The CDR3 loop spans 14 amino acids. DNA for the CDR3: TGTGCCTGTGACGTCCTACTGGGGGACGATAAACGCATCTTT. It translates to CACDVLLGDDKRIF.

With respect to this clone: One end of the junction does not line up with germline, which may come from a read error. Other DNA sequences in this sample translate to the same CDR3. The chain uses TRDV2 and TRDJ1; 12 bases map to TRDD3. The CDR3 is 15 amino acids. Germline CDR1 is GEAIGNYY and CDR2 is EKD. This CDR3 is CACDTLGLGDTGLIF. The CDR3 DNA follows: TGTGCATGTGACACGCTCGGACTGGGGGATACAGGACTCATCTTT.

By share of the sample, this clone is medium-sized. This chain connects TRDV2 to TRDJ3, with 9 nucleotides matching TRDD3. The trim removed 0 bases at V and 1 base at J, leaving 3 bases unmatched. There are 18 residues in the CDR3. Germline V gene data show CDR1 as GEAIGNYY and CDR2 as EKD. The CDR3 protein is CACDTGGYQSWDTRQMFF. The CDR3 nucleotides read TGTGCCTGTGACACCGGGGGATACCAATCCTGGGACACCCGACAGATGTTTTTC.

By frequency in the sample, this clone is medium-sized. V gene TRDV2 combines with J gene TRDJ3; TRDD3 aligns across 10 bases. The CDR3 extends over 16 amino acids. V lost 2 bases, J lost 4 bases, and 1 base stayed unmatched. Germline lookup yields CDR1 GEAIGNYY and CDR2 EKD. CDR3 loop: CACDILGDWDTRQMFF. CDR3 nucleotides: TGTGCCTGTGACATACTGGGGGATTGGGACACCCGACAGATGTTTTTC.

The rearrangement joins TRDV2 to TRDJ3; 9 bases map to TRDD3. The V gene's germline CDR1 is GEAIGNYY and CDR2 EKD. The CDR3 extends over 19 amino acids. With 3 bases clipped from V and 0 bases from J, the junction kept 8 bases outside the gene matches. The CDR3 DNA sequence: TGTGCCTGTGACGTACTGGGGGAGCAGGACTCCTGGGACACCCGACAGATGTTTTTC. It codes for CACDVLGEQDSWDTRQMFF.

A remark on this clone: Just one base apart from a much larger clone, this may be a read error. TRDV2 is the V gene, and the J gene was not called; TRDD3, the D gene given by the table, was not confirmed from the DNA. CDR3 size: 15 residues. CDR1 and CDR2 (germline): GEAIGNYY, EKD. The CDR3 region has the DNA TGTGCCTGTGAGAGACTGGGGGATACGACAGCACAACGCTTCTTT. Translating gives CACERLGDTTAQRFF.

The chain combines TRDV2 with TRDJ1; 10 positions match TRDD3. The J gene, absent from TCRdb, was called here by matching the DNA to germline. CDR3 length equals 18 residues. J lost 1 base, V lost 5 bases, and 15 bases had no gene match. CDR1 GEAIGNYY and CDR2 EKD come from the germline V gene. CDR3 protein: CACAFRGIRESGTDKLIF. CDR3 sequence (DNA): TGTGCCTGTGCGTTCAGGGGGATACGTGAGTCTGGCACCGATAAACTCATCTTT.

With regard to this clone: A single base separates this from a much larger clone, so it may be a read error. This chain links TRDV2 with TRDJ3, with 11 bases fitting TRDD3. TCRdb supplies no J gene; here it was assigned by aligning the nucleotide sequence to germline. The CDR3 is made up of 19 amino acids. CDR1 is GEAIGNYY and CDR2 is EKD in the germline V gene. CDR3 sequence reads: CASDTLGDTRTWDTRQMFF. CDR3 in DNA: TGTGCCAGTGACACCTTGGGGGATACGCGGACCTGGGACACCCGACAGATGTTTTTC.

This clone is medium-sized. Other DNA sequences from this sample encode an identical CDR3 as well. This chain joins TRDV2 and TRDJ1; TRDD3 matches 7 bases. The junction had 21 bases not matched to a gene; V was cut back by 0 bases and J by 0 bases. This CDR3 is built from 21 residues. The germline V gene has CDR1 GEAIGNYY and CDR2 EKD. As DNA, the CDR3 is TGTGCCTGTGACACCGGCCTTCGTAATGGGGGACCACCGGAATACACCGATAAACTCATCTTT. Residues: CACDTGLRNGGPPEYTDKLIF.

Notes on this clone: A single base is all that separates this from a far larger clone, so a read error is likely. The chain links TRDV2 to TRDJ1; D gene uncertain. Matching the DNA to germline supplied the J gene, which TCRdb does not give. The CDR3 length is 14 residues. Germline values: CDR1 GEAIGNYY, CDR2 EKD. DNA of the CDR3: TGTGCCGGTGACACGGGACATCACACCGATAAACTCATCTTT. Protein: CAGDTGHHTDKLIF.

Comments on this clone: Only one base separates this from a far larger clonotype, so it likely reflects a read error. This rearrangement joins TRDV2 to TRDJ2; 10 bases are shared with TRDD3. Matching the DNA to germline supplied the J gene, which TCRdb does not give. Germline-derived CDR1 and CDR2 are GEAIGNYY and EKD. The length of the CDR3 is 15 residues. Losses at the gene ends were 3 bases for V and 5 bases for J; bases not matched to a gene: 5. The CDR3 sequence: CACDPVLGDTAQLFF. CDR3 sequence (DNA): TGTGCCTGTGACCCCGTACTGGGGGATACAGCACAACTCTTCTTT.

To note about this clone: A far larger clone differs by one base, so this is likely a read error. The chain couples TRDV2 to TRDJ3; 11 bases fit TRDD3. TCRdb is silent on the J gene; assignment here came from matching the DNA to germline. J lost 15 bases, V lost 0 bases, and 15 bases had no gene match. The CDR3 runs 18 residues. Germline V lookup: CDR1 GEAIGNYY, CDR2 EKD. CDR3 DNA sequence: TGTGCCTGTGACACCGGAGGACTGGGGGATAACGAAGCCCAACAGATGTTTTTC. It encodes CACDTGGLGDNEAQQMFF.

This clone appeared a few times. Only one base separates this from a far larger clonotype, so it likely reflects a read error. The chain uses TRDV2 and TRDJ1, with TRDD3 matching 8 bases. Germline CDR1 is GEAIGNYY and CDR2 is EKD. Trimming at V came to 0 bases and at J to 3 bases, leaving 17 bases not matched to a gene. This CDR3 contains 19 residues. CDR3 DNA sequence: TGTGCCTGTGACACCGTTAATCGAGGGATACGGGAGGACCCCGATAAACTCATCTTT. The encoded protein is CACDTVNRGIREDPDKLIF.

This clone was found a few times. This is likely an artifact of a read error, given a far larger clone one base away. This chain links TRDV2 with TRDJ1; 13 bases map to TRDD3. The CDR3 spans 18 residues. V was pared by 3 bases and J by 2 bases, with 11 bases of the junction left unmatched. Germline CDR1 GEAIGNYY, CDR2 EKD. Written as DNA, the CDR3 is TGTGCCTGTGACCCGGACATACTGGGGGATACGGAGACCGATAAACTCATCTTT. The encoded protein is CACDPDILGDTETDKLIF.

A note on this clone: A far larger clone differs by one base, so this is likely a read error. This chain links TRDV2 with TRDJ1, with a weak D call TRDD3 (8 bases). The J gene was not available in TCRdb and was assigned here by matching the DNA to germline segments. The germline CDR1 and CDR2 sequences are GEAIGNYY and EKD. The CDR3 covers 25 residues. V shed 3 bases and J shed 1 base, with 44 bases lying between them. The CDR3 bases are TGTGCCTGTGACTCCCCCCTCCTTCCTTCGACTGGGGGGAAAGGAGTACAGGTAATCACCGATAAACTCATCTTT. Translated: CACDSPLLPSTGGKGVQVITDKLIF.

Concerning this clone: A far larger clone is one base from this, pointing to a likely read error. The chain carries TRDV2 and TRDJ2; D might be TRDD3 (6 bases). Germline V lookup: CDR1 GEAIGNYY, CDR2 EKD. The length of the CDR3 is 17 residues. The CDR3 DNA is TGTGCCTGGGACACCGCTGAGGGGGGAGCTTTGACAGCACAACTCTTCTTT. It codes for CAWDTAEGGALTAQLFF.

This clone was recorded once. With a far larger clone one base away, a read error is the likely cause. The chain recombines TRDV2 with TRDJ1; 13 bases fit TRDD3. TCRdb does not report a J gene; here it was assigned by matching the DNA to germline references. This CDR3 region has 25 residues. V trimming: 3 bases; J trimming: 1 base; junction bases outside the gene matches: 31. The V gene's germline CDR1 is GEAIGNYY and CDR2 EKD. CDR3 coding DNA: TGTGCCTGTGACCCCCGCCCAGTCCTTTTGCCGTTACTGGGGGATACGGCCCAACTCACCGATAAACTCATCTTT. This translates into CACDPRPVLLPLLGDTAQLTDKLIF.

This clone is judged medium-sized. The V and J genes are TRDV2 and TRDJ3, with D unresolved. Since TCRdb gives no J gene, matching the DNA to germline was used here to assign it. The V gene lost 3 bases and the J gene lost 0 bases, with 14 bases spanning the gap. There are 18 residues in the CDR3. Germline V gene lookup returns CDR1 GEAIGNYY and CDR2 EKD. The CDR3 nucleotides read TGTGCCTGTGACGTTAGACCCCGGAGCTCCTGGGACACCCGACAGATGTTTTTC. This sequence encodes CACDVRPRSSWDTRQMFF.